This T cell receptor beta chain was recovered during a study of PD-1 blockade in classical Hodgkin lymphoma. Whole-study results and caveats: Healthy donors reportedly exceeded newly diagnosed patients in baseline TCR diversity.

There was relapse after autologous stem cell transplantation in every patient, and there was variation in brentuximab vedotin exposure. A remark on this clone: Its specificity is not known.

The CDR3 sequence is 15 residues long. Germline CDR1 reads SNHLY; CDR2 reads FYNNEI. The J segment lost 6 bases and the V segment lost 2 bases, leaving 6 bases of the junction unmatched. TCRdb keeps only in-frame clones here, not all; method: immunoSEQ multiplex PCR. The sample lists about 98,000 clones; roughly 92% were seen once. This TCR was sampled from a human donor with classical Hodgkin lymphoma. The sample consisted of peripheral blood mononuclear cells (PBMCs), taken at baseline. The rearrangement uses TRBV2 and TRBJ2-2; 7 bases align to TRBD2. CDR3 protein: CASSEYREVSGELFF. The CDR3, as DNA: TGTGCCAGCAGTGAATATCGGGAGGTCTCCGGGGAGCTGTTTTTT.